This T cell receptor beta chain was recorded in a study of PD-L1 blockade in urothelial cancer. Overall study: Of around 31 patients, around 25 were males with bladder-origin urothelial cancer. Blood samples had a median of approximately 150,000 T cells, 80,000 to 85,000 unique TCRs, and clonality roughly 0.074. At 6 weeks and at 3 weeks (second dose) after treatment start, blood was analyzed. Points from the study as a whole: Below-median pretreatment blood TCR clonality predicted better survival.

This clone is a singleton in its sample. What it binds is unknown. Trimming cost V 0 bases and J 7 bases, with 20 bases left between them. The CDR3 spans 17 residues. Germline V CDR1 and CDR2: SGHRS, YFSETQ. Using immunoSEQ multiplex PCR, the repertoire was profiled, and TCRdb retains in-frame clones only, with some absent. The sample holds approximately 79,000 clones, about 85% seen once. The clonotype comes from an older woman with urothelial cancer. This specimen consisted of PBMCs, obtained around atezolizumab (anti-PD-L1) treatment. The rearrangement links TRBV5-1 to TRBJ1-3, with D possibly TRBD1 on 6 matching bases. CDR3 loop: CASSLGTTGLTGNTIYF. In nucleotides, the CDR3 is TGCGCCAGCAGCTTGGGGACGACAGGCCTCACAGGGAACACCATATATTTT.